This passage covers 27 T cell receptor beta chains from one sample sequenced in a study of blood T cell repertoires in COVID-19. The assay was immunoSEQ multiplex PCR, and TCRdb's table has in-frame clones only and misses some. The data show about 170,000 clones, with approximately 86% seen just once and 1% to 1.5% held by the top ten. Sequenced sample: peripheral blood. The origin of the receptors is a man aged 55-75 years who had recovered from COVID-19.

This chain joins TRBV13 and TRBJ2-2; D not certain. The length of the CDR3 is 14 residues. Trimming stripped 5 bases from V and 3 bases from J, with 10 bases between. From germline, CDR1 is PRHDT and CDR2 FYEKMQ (reference sequence). Written as DNA, the CDR3 is TGTGCCAGCAGCCAAGGCCTAGACACCGGGGAGCTGTTTTTT. Amino acids: CASSQGLDTGELFF.

The rearrangement joins TRBV5-6 to TRBJ1-2, with 8 bases identical to TRBD1. CDR3 length: 14 amino acids. Germline CDR1 SGHDT, CDR2 YYEEEE. Unmatched junction bases numbered 7, after V lost 7 bases and J lost 2 bases. The CDR3 DNA reads as TGTGCCAGCCTGCGAGACAGGGGAAACTATGGCTACACCTTC. Translating gives CASLRDRGNYGYTF.

The V call is TRBV12-3 or TRBV12-4, the J call TRBJ1-3, with no clear D. The length of the CDR3 is 12 residues. Trimming cost V 7 bases and J 10 bases, with 14 bases left between them. CDR3 nucleotides: TGTGCCAGCACCACCTCGGGAAGGACCATATATTTT. Protein: CASTTSGRTIYF.

This sequence joins TRBV9 and TRBJ1-3; tentative D call: TRBD1 (5 bases). Deletions cut 3 bases from V and 4 bases from J, with 8 bases between. The germline V gene has CDR1 SGDLS and CDR2 YYNGEE. This CDR3 has 13 amino acids. The DNA for the CDR3 is TGTGCCAGCAGCGCGGGGGTAGGAAACACCATATATTTT. Translation gives CASSAGVGNTIYF.

The chain uses TRBV13 and TRBJ2-1, with 10 positions matching TRBD2. The germline V gene encodes CDR1 PRHDT and CDR2 FYEKMQ (reference sequence). The length of the CDR3 is 19 residues. Germline trimming cut 5 bases from V and 1 base from J; bases unmatched to any gene: 14. The CDR3 sequence: CASSPRRPLAGASYNEQFF. As DNA, the CDR3 is TGTGCCAGCAGCCCCCGCAGACCTCTAGCGGGGGCTTCCTACAATGAGCAGTTCTTC.

The chain employs TRBV5-4 and TRBJ2-3; 9 nucleotides match TRBD1. The germline V gene has CDR1 SGHNT and CDR2 YYREEE (reference sequence). The CDR3 spans 15 residues. Unmatched junction bases numbered 7, after V lost 4 bases and J lost 4 bases. The CDR3 DNA reads as TGTGCCAGCAGCCCCCAGGGACAGGGTGCAGATACGCAGTATTTT. Translating gives CASSPQGQGADTQYF.

This clone was counted between two and nine times. The rearrangement uses TRBV25-1 and TRBJ2-7; TRBD2 matches at 8 bases. The length of the CDR3 is 13 residues. Trimming cost V 8 bases and J 4 bases; bases outside gene matches: 7. CDR1 is MGHDK, CDR2 SYGVNS, per germline. The CDR3 bases are TGTGCCAGCGAGGTCGGCGGGGGGTACGAGCAGTACTTC. Amino acid sequence: CASEVGGGYEQYF.

V usage is TRBV29-1 and J usage is TRBJ2-5; 10 bases line up with TRBD2. With V trimmed by 4 bases and J by 2 bases, 7 bases remained unmatched. Germline V gene lookup returns CDR1 SQVTM and CDR2 ANQGSEA. The CDR3 sequence is 15 residues long. The CDR3 sequence is CSVGARTSGQETQYF. The CDR3 DNA sequence: TGCAGCGTTGGGGCCAGGACTAGCGGACAAGAGACCCAGTACTTC.

The CDR3 DNA reads TGTGCCAGCAGCCCTCTTGGGACAGGGCTGACCTCTGGGGCCAACGTCCTGACTTTC. This gives the protein CASSPLGTGLTSGANVLTF. The V and J genes are TRBV9 and TRBJ2-6, with TRBD1 matching over 9 bases. The germline V gene encodes CDR1 SGDLS and CDR2 YYNGEE. The CDR3 extends over 19 amino acids. Unmatched junction bases numbered 11, after V lost 4 bases and J lost 0 bases. Based on the CDR3 plus reference TRBV9 and TRBJ2-6, the full variable domain is DSGVTQTPKHLITATGQRVTLRCSPRSGDLSVYWYQQSLDQGLQFLIQYYNGEERAKGNILERFSAQQFPDLHSELNLSSLELGDSALYFCASSPLGTGLTSGANVLTFGAGSRLTVL.

This chain uses TRBV11-1 with TRBJ1-1; D unclear. Germline V lookup: CDR1 SGHAT, CDR2 FQDESV (reference sequence). The CDR3 is made up of 15 amino acids. V lost 3 bases and J lost 1, with 12 bases in between. The DNA of the CDR3 is TGTGCCAGCAGCTTTCAGAGGGCCACGAACACTGAAGCTTTCTTT. This gives the protein CASSFQRATNTEAFF.

The V and J genes are TRBV5-8 and TRBJ2-7, with TRBD2 as a possible D gene (6 bases). Germline CDR1 is SGHTS and CDR2 is YDEGEE. The CDR3 totals 15 residues. V was clipped by 7 bases and J by 0 bases, with 17 bases between them. CDR3 region: CASSRQRDSSYEQYF. The CDR3, as DNA: TGTGCCAGCTCCAGGCAAAGGGACTCCTCCTACGAGCAGTACTTC.

J is TRBJ1-2 and V is TRBV6-5; D gene uncertain. Germline values: CDR1 MNHEY, CDR2 SVGAGI. Trimming removed 0 bases at V and 4 bases at J, with 12 bases between. This CDR3 is 15 amino acids long. The CDR3 DNA reads as TGTGCCAGCAGTTACTCGGCACTAACCTCCTATGGCTACACCTTC. This gives the protein CASSYSALTSYGYTF.

This clone was seen a few times. The rearrangement joins TRBV13 to TRBJ2-2, with 10 bases fitting TRBD1. The CDR3 totals 12 residues. Trimming took 10 bases from V and 6 from J; bases not matched to a gene: 2. Germline V gives CDR1 PRHDT, CDR2 FYEKMQ (reference sequence). CDR3 in amino acids: CATGQGAGELFF. The CDR3 coding sequence is TGTGCCACCGGACAGGGGGCCGGGGAGCTGTTTTTT.

The chain uses TRBV7-2 and TRBJ1-5; 8 bases line up with TRBD1. The length of the CDR3 is 15 residues. V lost 3 bases and J lost 7; bases outside the gene matches: 8. The germline CDR1 and CDR2 sequences are SGHTA and FQGNSA. The CDR3 loop reads CASSFIQGAEQPQHF. CDR3 DNA sequence: TGTGCCAGCAGCTTCATCCAGGGGGCGGAACAGCCCCAGCATTTT.

V and J are TRBV4-2 and TRBJ2-2, with 10 nucleotides matching TRBD2. Germline trimming cut 1 base from V and 1 base from J; bases unmatched to any gene: 0. Germline assignment: CDR1 LGHNA and CDR2 YNFKEQ. The CDR3 loop spans 16 amino acids. The CDR3 DNA reads TGTGCCAGCAGCCAAGTAGCGGGGGGGAACACCGGGGAGCTGTTTTTT. The encoded protein is CASSQVAGGNTGELFF.

The chain carries TRBV7-3 and TRBJ1-1; 9 nucleotides agree with TRBD1. The CDR3 contains 15 residues. Trimming cost V 5 bases and J 6 bases; bases outside gene matches: 10. Germline CDR1 reads SGHTA; CDR2 reads FQGTGA. As DNA, the CDR3 is TGTGCCAGCAGCCGCGGACAGGGGTCAGGGGCTGAAGCTTTCTTT. Translation gives CASSRGQGSGAEAFF.

In this sample, this clone turned up a few times. The J gene is TRBJ2-7, the V gene TRBV2; D possibly corresponds to TRBD2 (5 bases). This CDR3 has 11 amino acids. The germline V and J ends were trimmed by 6 bases and 3 bases, with 6 bases remaining between them. The germline V gene encodes CDR1 SNHLY and CDR2 FYNNEI. CDR3 in DNA: TGTGCCAGCAGAGACTACTACGAGCAGTACTTC. Translated: CASRDYYEQYF.

The rearrangement links TRBV19 to TRBJ2-7; D unresolved. V was pared by 0 bases and J by 2 bases, with 5 bases between. This CDR3 is 13 amino acids long. From germline, CDR1 is LNHDA and CDR2 SQIVND (reference sequence). CDR3 sequence: CASSIDVAYEQYF. The CDR3 DNA follows: TGTGCCAGTAGTATAGACGTTGCCTACGAGCAGTACTTC.

V gene TRBV5-6 combines with J gene TRBJ2-1; 8 nucleotides agree with TRBD2. From germline, CDR1 is SGHDT and CDR2 YYEEEE. CDR3 length equals 16 residues. V dropped 1 base and J dropped 7; count of bases not matched to a gene: 10. Here the CDR3 reads CASSLSLGGAGNEQFF. The CDR3 region has the DNA TGTGCCAGCAGCTTGTCCCTCGGGGGGGCCGGAAATGAGCAGTTCTTC. The variable domain in full, completed from reference TRBV5-6 and TRBJ2-1, reads DAGVTQSPTHLIKTRGQQVTLRCSPKSGHDTVSWYQQALGQGPQFIFQYYEEEERQRGNFPDRFSGHQFPNYSSELNVNALLLGDSALYLCASSLSLGGAGNEQFFGPGTRLTVL.

The rearrangement links TRBV20-1 to TRBJ2-5, with 8 bases aligning to TRBD2. The V gene's germline CDR1 is DFQATT and CDR2 SNEGSKA (reference sequence). There are 15 residues in the CDR3. Trimming cost V 5 bases and J 2 bases; bases outside gene matches: 10. CDR3 in DNA: TGCAGTGCTCGTGCCCGCGGGGGGATACAAGAGACCCAGTACTTC. This encodes CSARARGGIQETQYF.

The chain uses TRBV14 and TRBJ2-3; D is uncertain. The V and J ends lost 6 bases and 4 bases respectively, with 11 bases between them. CDR1 and CDR2 (germline): SGHDN, FVKESK. CDR3 size: 13 residues. The DNA for the CDR3 is TGTGCCAGCAGTAACCAAGGAGCAGATACGCAGTATTTT. Its protein is CASSNQGADTQYF.

V is TRBV7-9 and J is TRBJ2-5; maybe TRBD1 (7 bases). The length of the CDR3 is 16 residues. Germline values: CDR1 SEHNR, CDR2 FQNEAQ (reference sequence). V was trimmed by 4 bases and J by 3 bases, leaving 18 bases between them. CDR3 loop: CASSSQGGTGEETQYF. In DNA, the CDR3 is TGTGCCAGCAGCTCCCAGGGGGGAACGGGGGAAGAGACCCAGTACTTC.

The chain is built from TRBV5-6 and TRBJ1-1; perhaps TRBD1 as D (6 bases). The CDR3 has 14 amino acids. Germline V gives CDR1 SGHDT, CDR2 YYEEEE. The ends were cut back, 0 bases at V and 3 bases at J, with 9 bases in the middle. The CDR3 DNA is TGTGCCAGCAGCTTGGGACAGGATTACACTGAAGCTTTCTTT. Amino acids: CASSLGQDYTEAFF.

This chain uses TRBV7-2 with TRBJ2-7; 10 nucleotides align to TRBD1. The CDR3 runs to 15 residues. The V gene's germline CDR1 is SGHTA and CDR2 FQGNSA. The V and J ends lost 5 bases and 6 bases, in that order; junction bases with no gene match: 10. DNA for the CDR3: TGTGCCAGCAGCCCGTTCGCCGGGACAGGGGTCGAGCAGTACTTC. Residues: CASSPFAGTGVEQYF.

This rearrangement joins TRBV13 to TRBJ2-7; no clear D gene. Germline CDR1 PRHDT, CDR2 FYEKMQ (reference sequence). This CDR3 is 12 amino acids long. V lost 5 bases, J lost 9 bases, and 14 bases lay in between. The CDR3 region has the DNA TGTGCCAGCAGCCCCTCGGGTCTCGGGCAGTACTTC. This sequence encodes CASSPSGLGQYF.

The chain is built from TRBV5-4 and TRBJ2-3, with a possible D match to TRBD1 (5 bases). V was trimmed by 5 bases and J by 2 bases, leaving 12 bases between them. The CDR3 is 14 amino acids. CDR1 is SGHNT and CDR2 is YYREEE in the germline V gene (reference sequence). The DNA of the CDR3 is TGTGCCAGCAGAAACTCCAGGGTCACAGATACGCAGTATTTT. Its translation is CASRNSRVTDTQYF.

This chain joins TRBV19 and TRBJ1-2; TRBD1 might be the D (5 bases). The CDR3 spans 14 residues. Germline CDR1 and CDR2: LNHDA and SQIVND (reference sequence). V dropped 4 bases and J dropped 2 bases, with 11 bases sitting between them. The CDR3 DNA follows: TGTGCCAGTAGTACTGGGCAGGGAAACTATGGCTACACCTTC. It translates to CASSTGQGNYGYTF.